The T cell receptor beta chain under discussion was sequenced for a study of regulatory T cells in long-lasting Graves disease. Study-level points and caveats: Since the sample size was small, accuracy may have been reduced. Persistent-disease Graves' patients showed less TCR diversity than new cases. Favored gene segments in persistent disease were TRBV28, TRBJ1-2 and TRBJ2-5.

Concerning this clonotype itself: What it recognizes is unknown.

Both iRepertoire HTBI primers and Arm-PCR of CDR3 regions were used to build the TCR beta libraries. TCRdb reanalysed the multiplex PCR reads using MiXCR and keeps one entry per CDR3 protein. This table holds under 350,000 distinct CDR3 sequences, 20% to 25% found once. The CDR3 is 16 amino acids. As to time point: persistent/refractory GD, antithyroid drugs over 5 years with positive TRAb. Scientists built the TCR library using RNA that was extracted from PBMCs. Staff drew roughly 10 milliliters of peripheral blood into EDTA tubes. The source material was peripheral blood mononuclear cells (PBMCs), sampled when the disease was refractory, from a patient treated with antithyroid drugs. The TCR originated in a female donor with Graves disease. This chain uses TRBV12-3 or TRBV12-4 with TRBJ2-5; TRBD1 agrees at 9 bases. The DNA end is more similar to TRBJ2-1, so the J call may be wrong. This CDR3 reads CASRGTGQGNYNEQFF. CDR3 DNA sequence: TGTGCCAGCAGGGGTACAGGACAGGGGAATTACAATGAGCAGTTCTTC.